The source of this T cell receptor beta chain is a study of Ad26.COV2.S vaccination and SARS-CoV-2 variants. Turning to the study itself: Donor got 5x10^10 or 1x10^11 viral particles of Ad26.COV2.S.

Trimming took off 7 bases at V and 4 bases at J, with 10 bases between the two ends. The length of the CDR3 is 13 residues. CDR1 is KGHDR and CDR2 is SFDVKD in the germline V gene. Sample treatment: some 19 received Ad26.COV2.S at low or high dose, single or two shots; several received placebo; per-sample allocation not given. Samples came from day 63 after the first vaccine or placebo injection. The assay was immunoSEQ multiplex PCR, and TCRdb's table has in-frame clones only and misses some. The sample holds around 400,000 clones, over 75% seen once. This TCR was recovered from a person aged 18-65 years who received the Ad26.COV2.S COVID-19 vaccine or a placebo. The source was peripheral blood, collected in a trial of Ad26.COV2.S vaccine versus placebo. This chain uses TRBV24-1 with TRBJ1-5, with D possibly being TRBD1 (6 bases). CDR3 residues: CATSQGMNQPQHF. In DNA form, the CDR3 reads TGTGCCACCAGCCAGGGGATGAATCAGCCCCAGCATTTT.